What follows are 6 T cell receptor beta chains derived from one specimen sequenced in a study of cytomegalovirus exposure and HLA in healthy donors. A multiplex PCR was run with 60 Vbeta primers and 13 Jbeta primers. Assay: immunoSEQ multiplex PCR; the TCRdb copy retains only in-frame clones and omits some. This table holds over 150,000 clones, about 77% found once. Specimen: PBMCs. These receptors all come from a woman in her 30s in good health and CMV-seronegative.

This rearrangement joins TRBV18 to TRBJ2-1, with 12 positions matching TRBD2. Trimming at V came to 4 bases and at J to 5 bases, leaving 3 bases not matched to a gene. The length of the CDR3 is 15 residues. Germline V lookup: CDR1 KGHSH, CDR2 LQKENI. CDR3 nucleotides: TGTGCCAGCTCACTACTAGCGGGGGGCCACAATGAGCAGTTCTTC. Protein: CASSLLAGGHNEQFF.

The gene calls are TRBV5-1 and TRBJ1-5; 7 bases align to TRBD1. CDR3 length equals 17 residues. Germline V gives CDR1 SGHRS, CDR2 YFSETQ. The trim removed 2 bases at V and 0 bases at J, leaving 8 bases unmatched. Written as DNA, the CDR3 is TGCGCCAGCAGCTTAGAGGGGACAGTCGATAGCAATCAGCCCCAGCATTTT. As protein: CASSLEGTVDSNQPQHF.

The gene calls are TRBV19 and TRBJ1-1; 9 positions agree with TRBD1. The CDR3 loop spans 19 amino acids. V shed 4 bases and J 4 bases; nucleotides not matched to a gene: 19. Per germline, CDR1 LNHDA and CDR2 SQIVND (reference sequence). In nucleotides, the CDR3 is TGTGCCAGTAGTAATATATTGGGACAGGGATTTTCAGGGCTCACTGAAGCTTTCTTT. Translation: CASSNILGQGFSGLTEAFF.

The chain uses TRBV6-5 and TRBJ1-3, with TRBD1 as a possible D gene (5 bases). The CDR3 runs to 14 residues. The V end lost 2 bases, the J end lost 2 bases, and 7 bases lay between the germline ends. The germline gives CDR1 MNHEY, CDR2 SVGAGI. The CDR3 protein is CASSYGRAGNTIYF. In nucleotides, the CDR3 is TGTGCCAGCAGTTACGGCAGGGCTGGAAACACCATATATTTT.

V gene TRBV27 combines with J gene TRBJ2-1, with TRBD1 as a possible D gene (5 bases). Trimming stripped 4 bases from V and 8 bases from J, with 15 bases between. Germline values: CDR1 MNHEY, CDR2 SMNVEV (reference sequence). This CDR3 is built from 14 residues. The CDR3 sequence: CASSYTRDRDEQFF. The CDR3 DNA reads as TGTGCCAGCAGTTATACCAGGGATAGGGATGAGCAGTTCTTC.

The genes are TRBV9 and TRBJ1-6, with TRBD1 matching over 7 bases. CDR1 and CDR2 (germline): SGDLS, YYNGEE. The length of the CDR3 is 14 residues. J gave up 6 bases and V 3 bases, and 3 bases lay outside the gene matches. The CDR3 is CASSGGQRNSPLHF. DNA of the CDR3: TGTGCCAGCAGCGGGGGACAGCGTAATTCACCCCTCCACTTT.